Detailed here is one T cell receptor (beta chain). Its antigen is currently unknown. The source of the sample is a study of siplizumab effects on memory and regulatory T cells. Findings and limits, study-wide: Alloreactive sequences tracing back to unstimulated CD4+ memory cells were significantly reduced by siplizumab. Proliferating siplizumab-cultured Tregs lacked confirmed suppressive function. With siplizumab, mappable alloreactive CD4+ clones averaged around 70% Treg-derived, versus about 29% in controls.

Per sample, 75,000 to 100,000 TCR templates underwent assay. TCRdb's table, derived via immunoSEQ multiplex PCR, lists solely in-frame clones and lacks some. The sample has 94,000 or so clones, around 95% seen once. V was trimmed by 10 bases and J by 1 base, leaving 7 bases between them. CDR1 MDHEN and CDR2 SYDVKM come from the germline V gene. There are 11 residues in the CDR3. This sequence was found in a human donor in good health. The chain combines TRBV28 with TRBJ1-2; D call uncertain. The sequenced sample consisted of naive CD4+ T cells sorted from blood. The DNA for the CDR3 is TGTGCCACCCGAAGTAACTATGGCTACACCTTC. Translating gives CATRSNYGYTF.